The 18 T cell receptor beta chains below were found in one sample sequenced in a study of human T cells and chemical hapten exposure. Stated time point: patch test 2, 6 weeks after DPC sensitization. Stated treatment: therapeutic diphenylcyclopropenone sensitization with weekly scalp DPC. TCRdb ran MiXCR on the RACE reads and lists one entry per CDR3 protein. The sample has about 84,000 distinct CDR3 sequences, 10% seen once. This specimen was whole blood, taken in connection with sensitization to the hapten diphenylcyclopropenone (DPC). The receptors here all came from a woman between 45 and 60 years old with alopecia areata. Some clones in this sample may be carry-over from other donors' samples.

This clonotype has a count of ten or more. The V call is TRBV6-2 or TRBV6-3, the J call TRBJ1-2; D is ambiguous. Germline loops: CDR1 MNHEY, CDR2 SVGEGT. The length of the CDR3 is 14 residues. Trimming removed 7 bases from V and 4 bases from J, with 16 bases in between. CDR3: CASTRRDHSYGYTF. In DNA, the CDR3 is TGTGCCAGCACTCGACGGGATCACAGCTATGGCTACACCTTC.

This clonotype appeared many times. The CDR3 protein is CASSFGGFTGDQFTEAFF. The CDR3 coding sequence is TGCGCCAGCAGCTTCGGGGGATTTACAGGGGACCAATTCACTGAAGCTTTCTTT. The V gene is TRBV5-1, the J gene TRBJ1-1, with 7 nucleotides matching TRBD1. The CDR3 consists of 18 residues. V shed 2 bases and J 4 bases; nucleotides not matched to a gene: 17. Germline CDR1 and CDR2: SGHRS and YFSETQ.

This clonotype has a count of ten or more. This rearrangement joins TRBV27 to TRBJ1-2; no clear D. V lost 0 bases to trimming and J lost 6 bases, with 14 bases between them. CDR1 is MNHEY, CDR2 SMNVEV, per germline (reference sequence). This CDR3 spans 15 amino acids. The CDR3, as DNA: TGTGCCAGCAGTTTATCGTTTGAACAAAGCGATGGCTACACCTTC. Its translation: CASSLSFEQSDGYTF.

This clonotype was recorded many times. The CDR3 sequence: CASSYRRPLYEQYF. CDR3 coding DNA: TGTGCCAGCAGTTACCGACGCCCCCTCTACGAGCAGTACTTC. The chain combines TRBV6-5 with TRBJ2-7; D remains ambiguous. CDR1 is MNHEY and CDR2 is SVGAGI in the germline V gene. This CDR3 is built from 14 residues. The V gene lost 2 bases and the J gene lost 3 bases, with 11 bases spanning the gap.

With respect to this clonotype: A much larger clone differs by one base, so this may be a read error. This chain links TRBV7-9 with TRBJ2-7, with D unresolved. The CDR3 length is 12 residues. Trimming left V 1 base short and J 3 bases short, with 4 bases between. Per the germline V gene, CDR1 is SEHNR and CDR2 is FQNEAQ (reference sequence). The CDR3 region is CASSLENYEQYF. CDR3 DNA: TGTGCCAGCAGCTTAGAAAACTACGAGCAGTACTTC.

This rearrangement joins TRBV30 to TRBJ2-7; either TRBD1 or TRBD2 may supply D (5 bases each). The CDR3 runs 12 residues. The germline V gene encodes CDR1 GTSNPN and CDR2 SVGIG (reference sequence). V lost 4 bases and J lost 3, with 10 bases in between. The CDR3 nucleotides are TGTGCCTGGACCAGGGACCTCTACGAGCAGTACTTC. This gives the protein CAWTRDLYEQYF.

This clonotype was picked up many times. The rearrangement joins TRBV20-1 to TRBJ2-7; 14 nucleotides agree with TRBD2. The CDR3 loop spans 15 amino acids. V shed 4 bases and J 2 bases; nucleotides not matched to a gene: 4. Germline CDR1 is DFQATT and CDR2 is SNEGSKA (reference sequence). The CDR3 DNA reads TGCAGTGCTAATCCGGGACTAGCGGGGGCCTACGAGCAGTACTTC. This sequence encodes CSANPGLAGAYEQYF.

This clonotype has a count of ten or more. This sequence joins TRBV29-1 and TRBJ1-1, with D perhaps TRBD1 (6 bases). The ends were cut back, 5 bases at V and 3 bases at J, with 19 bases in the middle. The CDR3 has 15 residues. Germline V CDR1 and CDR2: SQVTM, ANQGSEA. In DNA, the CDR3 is TGCAGCGTTCTTCCTCACGGGGGCAGGGACACTGAAGCTTTCTTT. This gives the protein CSVLPHGGRDTEAFF.

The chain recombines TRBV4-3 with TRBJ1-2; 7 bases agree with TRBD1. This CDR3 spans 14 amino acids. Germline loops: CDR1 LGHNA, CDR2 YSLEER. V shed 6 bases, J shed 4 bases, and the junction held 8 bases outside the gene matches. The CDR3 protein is CASRHTGQIYGYTF. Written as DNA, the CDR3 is TGCGCCAGCAGACATACGGGACAGATCTATGGCTACACCTTC.

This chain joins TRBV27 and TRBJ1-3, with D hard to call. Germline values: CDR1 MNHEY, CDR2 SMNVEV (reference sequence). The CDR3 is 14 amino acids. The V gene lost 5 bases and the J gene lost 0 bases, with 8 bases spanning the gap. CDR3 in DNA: TGTGCCAGCAGTCGGACGGGCTCTGGAAACACCATATATTTT. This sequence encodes CASSRTGSGNTIYF.

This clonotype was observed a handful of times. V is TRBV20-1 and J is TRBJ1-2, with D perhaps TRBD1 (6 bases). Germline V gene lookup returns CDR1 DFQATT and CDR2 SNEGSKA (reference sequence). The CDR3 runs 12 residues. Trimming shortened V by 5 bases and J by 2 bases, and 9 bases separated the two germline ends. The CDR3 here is CSARTVNYGYTF. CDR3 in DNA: TGCAGTGCTCGGACAGTAAACTATGGCTACACCTTC.

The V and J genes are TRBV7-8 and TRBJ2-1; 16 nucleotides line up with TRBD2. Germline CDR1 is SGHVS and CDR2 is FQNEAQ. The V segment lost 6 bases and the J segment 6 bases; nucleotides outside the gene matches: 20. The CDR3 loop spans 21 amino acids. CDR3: CASSSGLAGGQNIIKRNEQFF. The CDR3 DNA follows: TGTGCCAGCAGTTCGGGACTAGCGGGAGGGCAGAACATTATCAAACGCAATGAGCAGTTCTTC.

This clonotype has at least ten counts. CDR3 amino acids: CASSPTVGSYNEQFF. CDR3 bases: TGTGCCAGCAGCCCGACAGTCGGGTCCTACAATGAGCAGTTCTTC. The chain links TRBV3-1 to TRBJ2-1; D is possibly TRBD1 (5 bases). The V end was cut by 4 bases, the J end by 1 base, with 11 bases between. This CDR3 has 15 amino acids. CDR1 is LGHDT, CDR2 YNNKEL, per germline (reference sequence).

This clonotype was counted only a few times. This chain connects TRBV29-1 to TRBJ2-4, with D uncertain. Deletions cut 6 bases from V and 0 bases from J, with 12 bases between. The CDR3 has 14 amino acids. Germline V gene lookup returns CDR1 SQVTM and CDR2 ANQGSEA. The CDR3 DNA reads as TGCAGCGTACGAGAGGAACTAGCCAAAAACATTCAGTACTTC. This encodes CSVREELAKNIQYF.

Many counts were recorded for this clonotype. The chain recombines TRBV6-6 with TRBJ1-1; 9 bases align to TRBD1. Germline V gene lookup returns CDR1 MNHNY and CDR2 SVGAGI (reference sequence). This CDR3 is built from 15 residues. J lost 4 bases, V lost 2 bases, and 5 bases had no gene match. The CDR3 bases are TGTGCCAGCAGTTACCCGGGACAGGGTGTCACTGAAGCTTTCTTT. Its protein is CASSYPGQGVTEAFF.

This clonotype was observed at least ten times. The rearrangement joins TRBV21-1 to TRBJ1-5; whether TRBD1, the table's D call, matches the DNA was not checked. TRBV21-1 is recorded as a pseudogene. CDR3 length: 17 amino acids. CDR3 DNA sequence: TGTGCCAGCAGCACCCATAGCCGGGACAGTCGCAATCAGCCCCAGCATTTT. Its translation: CASSTHSRDSRNQPQHF.

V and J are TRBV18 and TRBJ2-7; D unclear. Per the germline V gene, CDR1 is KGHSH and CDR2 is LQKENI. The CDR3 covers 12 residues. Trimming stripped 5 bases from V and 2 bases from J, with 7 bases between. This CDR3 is CASSMTAYEQYF. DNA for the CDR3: TGTGCCAGCTCAATGACGGCCTACGAGCAGTACTTC.

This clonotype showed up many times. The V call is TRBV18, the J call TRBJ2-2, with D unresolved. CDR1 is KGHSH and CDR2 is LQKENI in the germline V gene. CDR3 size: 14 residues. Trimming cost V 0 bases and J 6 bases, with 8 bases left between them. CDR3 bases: TGTGCCAGCTCACCACCCACGGTCCCCGGGGAGCTGTTTTTT. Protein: CASSPPTVPGELFF.